These 26 T cell receptor beta chains originate from one sample sequenced in a study of cytomegalovirus exposure and HLA in healthy donors. PCR primers comprised 60 Vbeta and 13 Jbeta primers. Assay: immunoSEQ multiplex PCR; the TCRdb copy retains only in-frame clones and omits some. The data show 120,000 or so clones, 15% seen once. The sequenced sample was PBMCs. Receptors originate from a woman under 30 in good health and CMV-seronegative.

The sample holds a few counts of this clone. V and J are TRBV11-2 and TRBJ2-3; possibly TRBD2 for D (5 bases). This CDR3 is 15 amino acids long. Trimming shortened V by 3 bases and J by 2 bases, and 12 bases separated the two germline ends. Looked up from germline, CDR1 is SGHAT and CDR2 is FQNNGV. Written as DNA, the CDR3 is TGTGCCAGCAGCTTCTTTGTGGGAGACACAGATACGCAGTATTTT. As protein: CASSFFVGDTDTQYF.

The chain is built from TRBV4-3 and TRBJ1-2; the D gene is possibly TRBD1 (6 bases). CDR3 size: 15 residues. Trimming removed 0 bases at V and 4 bases at J, with 12 bases between. In germline, CDR1 is LGHNA, CDR2 YSLEER. CDR3 in amino acids: CASSQDLGAVYGYTF. CDR3 DNA: TGCGCCAGCAGCCAAGATCTGGGGGCGGTCTATGGCTACACCTTC.

The chain is built from TRBV5-1 and TRBJ1-1; a weak D match, TRBD1 (5 bases). CDR1 and CDR2 (germline): SGHRS, YFSETQ. This CDR3 is built from 15 residues. V was pared by 4 bases and J by 0 bases, with 13 bases between. The DNA for the CDR3 is TGCGCCAGCAGCCTGAGAAAGGGGATGAACACTGAAGCTTTCTTT. This gives the protein CASSLRKGMNTEAFF.

J is TRBJ1-1 and V is TRBV2; the D gene is possibly TRBD1 (6 bases). In germline, CDR1 is SNHLY, CDR2 FYNNEI. Trimming pared 0 bases from V and 10 bases from J, leaving 12 bases between. The CDR3 is made up of 13 amino acids. The CDR3 region has the DNA TGTGCCAGCAGTGAAGCCAGGCAGGGGTTAGCTTTCTTT. Translating gives CASSEARQGLAFF. The entire variable domain, with the rest obtained from reference TRBV2 and TRBJ1-1, is as follows: EPEVTQTPSHQVTQMGQEVILRCVPISNHLYFYWYRQILGQKVEFLVSFYNNEISEKSEIFDDQFSVERPDGSNFTLKIRSTKLEDSAMYFCASSEARQGLAFFGQGTRLTVV.

This clone showed up just a few times. Relative to the germline gene, one junction end is altered; a read error may explain this. This chain connects TRBV29-1 to TRBJ1-1; maybe TRBD1 (6 bases). The CDR3 runs 14 residues. Germline V lookup: CDR1 SQVTM, CDR2 ANQGSEA. The CDR3 region is CSVQGGGRNTEASF. For the CDR3, the DNA is TGCAGCGTTCAGGGAGGGGGGCGGAACACTGAAGCTTCCTTT.

V usage is TRBV19 and J usage is TRBJ1-1; the D gene is possibly TRBD1 (6 bases). Trimming removed 5 bases at V and 4 bases at J, with 20 bases between. This CDR3 region has 16 residues. Germline V gene lookup returns CDR1 LNHDA and CDR2 SQIVND (reference sequence). In DNA, the CDR3 is TGTGCCAGTAGTGTCCAGGGGAAGAAAGTGGGCACTGAAGCTTTCTTT. Protein sequence: CASSVQGKKVGTEAFF. The full variable domain, completed using reference TRBV19 and TRBJ1-1, is DGGITQSPKYLFRKEGQNVTLSCEQNLNHDAMYWYRQDPGQGLRLIYYSQIVNDFQKGDIAEGYSVSREKKESFPLTVTSAQKNPTAFYLCASSVQGKKVGTEAFFGQGTRLTVV.

This rearrangement joins TRBV6-5 to TRBJ2-7, with D hard to call. Between the trimmed V and J ends, which lost 0 bases and 6 bases, there was a span of 9 bases. The CDR3 runs to 13 residues. Germline V gene lookup returns CDR1 MNHEY and CDR2 SVGAGI. The CDR3 DNA sequence: TGTGCCAGCAGTTACTCGATCAGAACCGAGCAGTACTTC. It specifies CASSYSIRTEQYF.

This clone was seen more than once but under ten times. J is TRBJ1-2 and V is TRBV19; tentatively, D is TRBD1 (5 bases). Germline CDR1 is LNHDA and CDR2 is SQIVND (reference sequence). Trimming shortened V by 3 bases and J by 6 bases, and 17 bases separated the two germline ends. The CDR3 has 15 amino acids. The CDR3 sequence is CASSISFAGINGYTF. CDR3 nucleotides: TGTGCCAGTAGTATTTCTTTCGCAGGGATTAATGGCTACACCTTC.

The CDR3 sequence is CASSTGTAYEQYF. The DNA of the CDR3 is TGTGCCAGCAGTACCGGGACAGCCTACGAGCAGTACTTC. V is TRBV2 and J is TRBJ2-7; 7 bases are shared with TRBD1. The CDR3 totals 13 residues. J was trimmed by 2 bases and V by 5 bases; bases with no gene match: 3. Germline CDR1 SNHLY, CDR2 FYNNEI.

V and J are TRBV2 and TRBJ1-1; D is possibly TRBD1 (5 bases). Germline V gene data show CDR1 as SNHLY and CDR2 as FYNNEI. The CDR3 runs 16 residues. Trimming removed 4 bases at V and 0 bases at J, with 15 bases between. CDR3 DNA: TGTGCCAGCAGTGTGGTAGGGGCGGGAATGAACACTGAAGCTTTCTTT. Translation: CASSVVGAGMNTEAFF.

The chain has TRBV9 and TRBJ2-1; 11 nucleotides align to TRBD2. The CDR3 spans 14 residues. Germline trimming cut 7 bases from V and 6 bases from J; bases unmatched to any gene: 6. Germline V CDR1 and CDR2: SGDLS, YYNGEE. The CDR3 spells CASGGTSGFNEQFF. CDR3 coding DNA: TGTGCCAGCGGAGGGACTAGCGGATTCAATGAGCAGTTCTTC. Looking up the rest from reference TRBV9 and TRBJ2-1 gives the full variable domain: DSGVTQTPKHLITATGQRVTLRCSPRSGDLSVYWYQQSLDQGLQFLIQYYNGEERAKGNILERFSAQQFPDLHSELNLSSLELGDSALYFCASGGTSGFNEQFFGPGTRLTVL.

With respect to this clone: A read error may account for a junction end that differs from germline. The J gene is TRBJ2-4, the V gene TRBV5-5; TRBD1 is a possible D gene (7 bases). This CDR3 is 15 amino acids long. Germline loops: CDR1 SGHKS, CDR2 YYEKEE (reference sequence). The CDR3 sequence: CASNLEGAAKNIQYF. The DNA for the CDR3 is TGTGCCAGCAACTTGGAGGGGGCAGCCAAAAACATTCAGTACTTC.

J is TRBJ2-5 and V is TRBV7-9; possible D gene TRBD1, 7 bases. Germline-derived CDR1 and CDR2 are SEHNR and FQNEAQ (reference sequence). CDR3 size: 14 residues. V was trimmed by 6 bases and J by 5 bases, leaving 16 bases between them. This chain's CDR3 is CASRPGGGWETQYF. CDR3 sequence (DNA): TGTGCCAGCAGACCAGGAGGGGGCTGGGAGACCCAGTACTTC.

This clone was found a few times. The chain couples TRBV15 to TRBJ2-7; the D gene is possibly TRBD2 (5 bases). Looked up from germline, CDR1 is LNHNV and CDR2 is YYDKDF (reference sequence). V was cut by 9 bases and J by 4 bases, with 19 bases left in between. The CDR3 sequence is 14 residues long. The CDR3 DNA is TGTGCCACTCAGTTGAATTCGGGGTTGTACGAGCAGTACTTC. Residues: CATQLNSGLYEQYF.

The sample holds a few counts of this clone. This chain links TRBV29-1 with TRBJ1-2, with TRBD1 matching 7 bases. CDR1 and CDR2 from the germline V gene are SQVTM and ANQGSEA. There are 13 residues in the CDR3. J was trimmed by 6 bases and V by 4 bases; bases with no gene match: 8. CDR3 in DNA: TGCAGCGTTGCCGGGACGACAGGGAATGGCTACACCTTC. It yields the protein CSVAGTTGNGYTF.

This clone has only a few counts. The chain couples TRBV25-1 to TRBJ1-2; 11 positions match TRBD1. Looked up from germline, CDR1 is MGHDK and CDR2 is SYGVNS. Germline trimming cut 4 bases from V and 5 bases from J; bases unmatched to any gene: 6. The CDR3 extends over 15 amino acids. The CDR3: CASSGGTGGQYGYTF. CDR3 sequence (DNA): TGTGCCAGCAGTGGGGGGACAGGGGGACAATATGGCTACACCTTC.

The genes are TRBV7-2 and TRBJ2-2; 9 bases align to TRBD2. Germline-derived CDR1 and CDR2 are SGHTA and FQGNSA. V was clipped by 5 bases and J by 6 bases; unmatched bases: 16. This CDR3 spans 18 amino acids. CDR3 DNA sequence: TGTGCCAGCAGCCCCCTCGGGCTAGCGGGAAAGTGGGCCGGGGAGCTGTTTTTT. Its translation: CASSPLGLAGKWAGELFF.

This clone has just a few counts. This chain connects TRBV28 to TRBJ1-5; D ambiguous. This CDR3 contains 12 residues. Trimming removed 10 bases at V and 4 bases at J, with 11 bases between. Looked up from germline, CDR1 is MDHEN and CDR2 is SYDVKM. The chain's CDR3 is CATREYNQPQHF. CDR3 sequence (DNA): TGTGCCACCCGGGAGTATAATCAGCCCCAGCATTTT.

This clone turned up a few times. V gene TRBV6-1 combines with J gene TRBJ2-1; 9 bases agree with TRBD1. Germline CDR1 reads MNHNS; CDR2 reads SASEGT. The CDR3 has 15 residues. After removal of 3 bases from V and 8 bases from J, the junction contained 8 bases not matched to a gene. CDR3 sequence (DNA): TGTGCCAGCAGTGAGGAGGGACAGGGTATCGATGAGCAGTTCTTC. Translating it yields CASSEEGQGIDEQFF.

This clone has more than one count but fewer than ten. The CDR3 is CASSPGGGGYGYTF. CDR3 nucleotides: TGTGCCAGCAGCCCTGGCGGGGGTGGCTATGGCTACACCTTC. V gene TRBV7-9 combines with J gene TRBJ1-2; maybe TRBD1 (5 bases). V was pared by 5 bases and J by 4 bases, with 14 bases between. The CDR3 runs 14 residues. The V gene's germline CDR1 is SEHNR and CDR2 FQNEAQ (reference sequence). Complete variable domain (other parts from reference TRBV7-9 and TRBJ1-2): DTGVSQNPRHKITKRGQNVTFRCDPISEHNRLYWYRQTLGQGPEFLTYFQNEAQLEKSRLLSDRFSAERPKGSFSTLEIQRTEQGDSAMYLCASSPGGGGYGYTFGSGTRLTVV.

This chain uses TRBV2 with TRBJ2-7, with 9 bases identical to TRBD2. CDR1 and CDR2 from the germline V gene are SNHLY and FYNNEI. Trimming at V came to 4 bases and at J to 3 bases, leaving 4 bases not matched to a gene. The CDR3 loop spans 14 amino acids. The CDR3 DNA reads as TGTGCCAGCAGTGTGACTAGCGGTTACTACGAGCAGTACTTC. Translated: CASSVTSGYYEQYF.

The chain joins TRBV28 to TRBJ2-7, with D possibly matching TRBD2 (6 bases). This CDR3 has 15 residues. The germline V and J ends were trimmed by 2 bases and 1 base, with 12 bases remaining between them. Germline CDR1 reads MDHEN; CDR2 reads SYDVKM. The CDR3 loop reads CASSLSRSGSYEQYF. The CDR3 DNA reads TGTGCCAGCAGTTTAAGTCGCAGCGGGTCCTACGAGCAGTACTTC.

The chain recombines TRBV7-2 with TRBJ1-1; D unclear. The CDR3 spans 14 residues. With 5 bases removed from V and 1 base from J, the gap between germline ends came to 11 bases. Looked up from germline, CDR1 is SGHTA and CDR2 is FQGNSA. Here the CDR3 reads CASSPKPRNTEAFF. CDR3 bases: TGTGCCAGCAGCCCCAAACCTAGGAACACTGAAGCTTTCTTT.

J is TRBJ2-7 and V is TRBV9; TRBD2 matches at 13 bases. The CDR3 spans 16 residues. CDR1 is SGDLS, CDR2 YYNGEE, per germline. Trimming removed 2 bases from V and 2 bases from J; junction bases left unmatched: 4. CDR3 DNA sequence: TGTGCCAGCAGCGTGGGGGGGACTAGCGGGACCTACGAGCAGTACTTC. Its protein product is CASSVGGTSGTYEQYF.

The gene calls are TRBV5-1 and TRBJ1-1; 8 nucleotides line up with TRBD1. The germline V gene has CDR1 SGHRS and CDR2 YFSETQ. The CDR3 consists of 14 residues. The junction had 7 bases not matched to a gene; V was cut back by 5 bases and J by 4 bases. The CDR3 DNA reads TGCGCCAGCAGATATCAGGGGGCGAGCACTGAAGCTTTCTTT. Encoded protein: CASRYQGASTEAFF.

This clone was detected a few times. The V gene is TRBV28, the J gene TRBJ1-1, with D maybe TRBD1 (5 bases). The CDR3 runs 15 residues. The germline gives CDR1 MDHEN, CDR2 SYDVKM. V was clipped by 5 bases and J by 0 bases, with 13 bases between them. CDR3 DNA sequence: TGTGCCAGCAGTCCGCCCCAAGGGGTGAACACTGAAGCTTTCTTT. The encoded protein is CASSPPQGVNTEAFF.